The 12 T cell receptor beta chains below come from one sample, sequenced in a study of blood T cell repertoires in COVID-19. The protocol was immunoSEQ multiplex PCR, while the TCRdb copy is restricted to in-frame clones and leaves out a portion. The repertoire holds 200,000 to 250,000 clones, with approximately 80% as singletons. Sequenced: peripheral blood. These receptors all come from a woman between 45 and 60 years old with acute or convalescent COVID-19.

The count of this clone is one. CDR3 loop: CASSLDPGGFDEQFF. The DNA of the CDR3 is TGTGCCAGCAGCTTAGACCCGGGGGGGTTCGATGAGCAGTTCTTC. The chain carries TRBV7-2 and TRBJ2-1, with 8 bases aligning to TRBD2. This CDR3 has 15 amino acids. V lost 1 base, J lost 8 bases, and 7 bases stayed unmatched. In germline, CDR1 is SGHTA, CDR2 FQGNSA.

This clone appeared a single time. The same CDR3 also results from other DNA sequences found in this sample. The chain links TRBV7-9 to TRBJ1-4; 8 positions match TRBD1. CDR1 SEHNR and CDR2 FQNEAQ come from the germline V gene (reference sequence). Losses at the gene ends were 0 bases for V and 7 bases for J; bases not matched to a gene: 7. The CDR3 sequence is 16 residues long. CDR3 loop: CASSLAGQGSAEKLFF. For the CDR3, the DNA is TGTGCCAGCAGCTTAGCCGGACAGGGTTCGGCTGAAAAACTGTTTTTT.

This chain connects TRBV6-5 to TRBJ2-2; TRBD2 might be the D (5 bases). This CDR3 is 12 amino acids long. CDR1 MNHEY and CDR2 SVGAGI come from the germline V gene. V was shortened by 8 bases and J by 7 bases, with 11 bases between the two germline ends. The CDR3 is CASQPGIGELFF. The DNA for the CDR3 is TGTGCCAGCCAACCGGGAATCGGGGAGCTGTTTTTT.

The chain employs TRBV6-6 and TRBJ1-5; possibly TRBD1 for D (5 bases). This CDR3 comprises 14 residues. Looked up from germline, CDR1 is MNHNY and CDR2 is SVGAGI (reference sequence). The V gene lost 5 bases and the J gene lost 7 bases, with 15 bases spanning the gap. CDR3 coding DNA: TGTGCCAGCAGTCCCTTAGGGGAAGGCCAGCCCCAGCATTTT. Its protein product is CASSPLGEGQPQHF.

The genes are TRBV25-1 and TRBJ1-2; 7 bases map to TRBD1. CDR3 length equals 12 residues. The trim removed 8 bases at V and 4 bases at J, leaving 4 bases unmatched. Germline loops: CDR1 MGHDK, CDR2 SYGVNS. CDR3 amino acids: CASHRDSYGYTF. The CDR3 nucleotides are TGTGCCAGCCACCGGGACAGCTATGGCTACACCTTC.

V is TRBV28 and J is TRBJ1-2; tentative D call: TRBD1 (6 bases). The CDR3 totals 13 residues. Germline CDR1 reads MDHEN; CDR2 reads SYDVKM. V lost 5 bases to trimming and J lost 8 bases, with 15 bases between them. The CDR3 DNA reads TGTGCCAGCAGTAGGACCGGGACAAGAGGCTACACCTTC. It encodes CASSRTGTRGYTF.

This clone has a single count. The chain carries TRBV2 and TRBJ2-7; a possible D gene is TRBD2 (7 bases). The ends were cut back, 3 bases at V and 3 bases at J, with 12 bases in the middle. CDR1 is SNHLY and CDR2 is FYNNEI in the germline V gene. CDR3 size: 14 residues. For the CDR3, the DNA is TGTGCCAGCAGTGATAGAGGGGGGGGCTACGAGCAGTACTTC. Residues: CASSDRGGGYEQYF.

This clone was seen only once. The chain links TRBV9 to TRBJ2-3; D ambiguous. The CDR3 contains 14 residues. V lost 0 bases and J lost 3, with 8 bases in between. Germline CDR1 and CDR2: SGDLS and YYNGEE. The CDR3: CASSVDLRTDTQYF. The DNA for the CDR3 is TGTGCCAGCAGCGTAGACCTGCGGACAGATACGCAGTATTTT.

The V and J genes are TRBV9 and TRBJ1-4; no definite D call. The germline V gene encodes CDR1 SGDLS and CDR2 YYNGEE. Trimming took 4 bases from V and 4 from J, leaving 17 bases between them. The CDR3 has 16 residues. The CDR3 spells CASSPGGAGYNEKLFF. CDR3 DNA sequence: TGTGCCAGCAGCCCTGGCGGCGCGGGGTATAATGAAAAACTGTTTTTT.

The V call is TRBV7-3, the J call TRBJ2-1, with 7 bases fitting TRBD1. Germline trimming cut 5 bases from V and 6 bases from J; bases unmatched to any gene: 13. Germline V CDR1 and CDR2: SGHTA, FQGTGA. The CDR3 has 16 amino acids. The CDR3 sequence: CASSKQGIMGFNEQFF. The CDR3 DNA reads TGTGCCAGCAGCAAACAGGGGATAATGGGTTTCAATGAGCAGTTCTTC.

V gene TRBV7-2 combines with J gene TRBJ2-1; D might be TRBD1 (5 bases). There are 15 residues in the CDR3. The germline gives CDR1 SGHTA, CDR2 FQGNSA. V was pared by 3 bases and J by 1 base, with 10 bases between. The CDR3 DNA reads TGTGCCAGCAGCTTCTCGACAGCTTCCTACAATGAGCAGTTCTTC. It codes for CASSFSTASYNEQFF.

V gene TRBV3-1 (or the pseudogene TRBV3-2) combines with J gene TRBJ2-7; 7 bases align to TRBD1. From germline, CDR1 is LGHDT and CDR2 YNNKEL (reference sequence). V trimming: 6 bases; J trimming: 5 bases; junction bases outside the gene matches: 10. The CDR3 is 14 amino acids. The CDR3 DNA reads TGTGCCAGCAGGTCGGGACAGTTGATCGACGAGCAGTACTTC. As protein: CASRSGQLIDEQYF.